Sequencing of this T cell receptor (beta chain) was carried out in a study of blood T cell repertoires in COVID-19 (dated by TCRdb to 2019 to 2021). Study-wide context: The collaborator samples originated in the United States, Italy and Spain and spanned the acute and convalescent phases of COVID-19. HLA class I and class II types, where available, came from metadata supplied by the sample provider rather than from assay-based typing. The dataset comprised deeply sampled blood TCRbeta repertoires from subjects exposed to, actively infected with, or recovered from COVID-19. A freely available public database, intended as a resource for researchers studying the immune response to SARS-CoV-2, is where the repertoires were released. Samples were obtained from the ongoing ImmuneRACE study (first 160 participants) and from 1,254 subjects provided by 6 global collaborators. The sample metadata nearly always contained a de-identified subject ID, COVID-19 status, age in years and sex. The prospective study material was composed of cDNA or gDNA derived from T cells, B-cell-depleted T cells, or PBMCs. Here is what the overall study found, with its caveats: How much clinical and demographic metadata was included differed by source and by participant, and the metadata was provided uncurated.

The immunoSEQ Assay, a bias-controlled multiplex PCR, was used to amplify TCRbeta CDR3 regions from genomic DNA. In the paper's pipeline: Within the assay, amplification of reference gene primers was used to estimate how many nucleated cells each sample contained. To quantify the absolute abundance of each unique TCRbeta CDR3 rearrangement, sequence reads were collapsed and filtered. For each sample, productive Simpson clonality was calculated as the square root of Simpson's diversity index over productive rearrangements. TCRdb took this table from immuneACCESS and kept in-frame rearrangements with V and J called. Such tables lack part of the clones; where checked against another copy, unresolved V genes explain under half of the gap, and the rest is unexplained. That table is the source of V, J and clone size, and D and trimming were worked out from the DNA. The sample table records about 310,000 clones; under 90% of these occur just once. Over 9% of the sample goes to the ten largest clones.

In the prospective study, participants were about 18 to 95 years old, resided in around 25 geographic areas of the United States, and were enrolled through a virtual design. In the prospective study, participants were assigned to cohorts based on the clinical history participants reported in a screening survey and a study questionnaire. For ImmuneRACE Cohort 3, a participant was defined as recovered based on two consecutive negative NP/OP PCR tests, clearance by a healthcare professional, or resolution of symptoms. Mobile phlebotomists in the prospective study collected whole blood, serum and a nasopharyngeal or oropharyngeal swab from every participant. Prospective study participants could optionally give additional blood draws and questionnaires over a roughly 2-month period. Before DNA extraction, blood samples from the prospective study were shipped at room temperature or frozen. In regard to this clone: No cognate antigen has been identified for it. Base qualities are not at hand, and no much larger clone is one base apart.

Spanning cysteine to phenylalanine, the CDR3 consists of 13 amino acids. The only DNA kept is the CDR3, 39 bases in frame from the first base. At the junction V is shortened by 1 base and J by 2 bases, with 6 bases in between. As encoded in the germline V gene (reference sequence), CDR1 is LGHDT while CDR2 is YNNKEL. This sequence originates from a woman younger than 45 who had recovered from COVID-19. Here the chain combines TRBV3-1 (or the pseudogene TRBV3-2) and TRBJ2-7; possibly the D gene is TRBD2, per 5 matching bases. Material for sequencing was PBMCs or T cells enriched from blood (not recorded which). The bases are TGTGCCAGCAGCCAAGCCGGGACCTACGAGCAGTACTTC. Its amino acids are CASSQAGTYEQYF.